This T cell receptor (beta chain) was sequenced in a study of CD8 T cells in ankylosing spondylitis. Study-level points and caveats: Clones linked to disease were reported to show significant enrichment in matched ankylosing spondylitis synovial fluid. Made up of eight highly homologous variants, a TCR beta motif appeared characteristic of ankylosing spondylitis blood. Some of these motif variants have turned up before, in reports on reactive arthritis synovial fluid and blood. Clones linked to the disease showed a CD8+ phenotype. They occurred at relatively low frequencies in peripheral blood.

The V gene's germline CDR1 is MNHNS and CDR2 SASEGT. The CDR3 length is 15 residues. V lost 3 bases to trimming and J lost 4 bases, with 16 bases between them. This clonotype was seen at least ten times. Its specificity is not known. Construction of TCR beta libraries was performed using quantitative 5'-RACE with molecular barcodes. Each CDR3 protein is one row after TCRdb ran MiXCR on the 5' RACE reads. The table has 500,000 or so distinct CDR3 sequences, about 5.4% seen once; the top ten hold under 4.5%. The chain carries TRBV6-1 and TRBJ2-7, with D unclear. The TCR comes from a male donor with ankylosing spondylitis. Sequenced sample: blood, either unsorted or a sorted T cell fraction (not recorded which). The CDR3 loop reads CASSDRLRLTYEQYF. As DNA, the CDR3 is TGTGCCAGCAGTGATAGGTTGAGACTGACTTACGAGCAGTACTTC.